The 5 T cell receptor beta chains reported below all come from one sample, sequenced in a study of memory CD4+ T cells and cytomegalovirus serostatus. The protocol was immunoSEQ multiplex PCR, while the TCRdb copy is restricted to in-frame clones and leaves out a portion. The table includes over 35,000 clones, around four fifths detected once. The sort gate was single viable CD3+CD4+CD8-CD45RO+ cells for memory CD4+ T cells. Sequences were obtained from memory CD4+ T cells from blood. These receptors came from an adult in good health and CMV-seronegative.

The V and J genes are TRBV7-9 and TRBJ1-1, with D tentatively TRBD1 (5 bases). Germline CDR1 and CDR2: SEHNR and FQNEAQ (reference sequence). V lost 6 bases to trimming and J lost 4 bases, with 12 bases between them. There are 13 residues in the CDR3. The CDR3 spells CASSRGPSTEAFF. The CDR3 coding sequence is TGTGCCAGCAGTAGGGGCCCGAGCACTGAAGCTTTCTTT.

The rearrangement links TRBV7-2 to TRBJ1-6; no reliable D call. V lost 2 bases, J lost 7 bases, and 15 bases lay in between. CDR1 and CDR2 (germline): SGHTA, FQGNSA. The CDR3 has 16 residues. CDR3 sequence: CASSLQSWELNSPLHF. The CDR3 coding sequence is TGTGCCAGCAGCTTACAAAGTTGGGAGTTGAATTCACCCCTCCACTTT.

V and J are TRBV11-2 and TRBJ2-1; D perhaps matches TRBD1 (6 bases). The CDR3 totals 14 residues. Germline V gives CDR1 SGHAT, CDR2 FQNNGV. The V end lost 5 bases, the J end lost 6 bases, and 14 bases lay between the germline ends. The CDR3 nucleotides read TGTGCCAGCAGCCAAGGACAGTTCGGCAATGAGCAGTTCTTC. Protein sequence: CASSQGQFGNEQFF.

This clone showed up just once. Here the CDR3 DNA reads TGTGCCAGCAGCCAAGATGGAAATAGCGGCTCCTACGAGCAGTACTTC. It is translated as CASSQDGNSGSYEQYF. The chain links TRBV4-2 to TRBJ2-5; tentatively, D is TRBD2 (6 bases). The end of the DNA fits TRBJ2-7 better, so the J call may be wrong. This CDR3 has 16 amino acids. Germline lookup yields CDR1 LGHNA and CDR2 YNFKEQ.

The chain is built from TRBV6-1 and TRBJ1-4; D gene ambiguous. Trimming removed 7 bases at V and 4 bases at J, with 13 bases between. Looked up from germline, CDR1 is MNHNS and CDR2 is SASEGT. CDR3 size: 14 residues. The CDR3 protein is CASTHTGFNEKLFF. The CDR3 DNA reads as TGTGCCAGCACCCATACGGGGTTTAATGAAAAACTGTTTTTT.